The 26 T cell receptor beta chains below were found in one sample sequenced in a study of T cell responses to AZD1222 COVID-19 vaccine. The repertoire was sequenced with immunoSEQ multiplex PCR; TCRdb's copy has only in-frame clones and lacks some. The sample holds 110,000 to 150,000 clones, roughly 90% seen once. Material: peripheral blood, obtained on day 0 of AZD1222 vaccination. The receptors stem from an adult in good health.

The rearrangement joins TRBV10-3 to TRBJ2-3; 7 nucleotides agree with TRBD1. The CDR3 is 13 amino acids. Germline CDR1 reads ENHRY; CDR2 reads SYGVKD. V lost 8 bases to trimming and J lost 4 bases; unmatched junction nucleotides: 6. The CDR3 DNA is TGTGCCATCCATGACAGGGCAGCAGATACGCAGTATTTT. It codes for CAIHDRAADTQYF.

The gene calls are TRBV7-9 and TRBJ2-1, with 10 nucleotides matching TRBD1. Germline values: CDR1 SEHNR, CDR2 FQNEAQ (reference sequence). The CDR3 consists of 14 residues. V was pared by 5 bases and J by 5 bases, with 3 bases of the junction left unmatched. CDR3: CASSVGTGDNEQFF. The DNA of the CDR3 is TGTGCCAGCAGCGTTGGGACAGGGGACAATGAGCAGTTCTTC.

The CDR3 bases are TGTGCCAGCAGCTTTGGTGGGGGCGATGGCTACACCTTC. Its translation is CASSFGGGDGYTF. This chain connects TRBV5-4 to TRBJ1-2; possibly TRBD1 for D (6 bases). The V gene's germline CDR1 is SGHNT and CDR2 YYREEE (reference sequence). The CDR3 is 13 residues long. Trimming took 2 bases from V and 6 from J, leaving 11 bases between them. Drawing the rest from reference TRBV5-4 and TRBJ1-2, the complete variable domain is ETGVTQSPTHLIKTRGQQVTLRCSSQSGHNTVSWYQQALGQGPQFIFQYYREEENGRGNFPPRFSGLQFPNYSSELNVNALELDDSALYLCASSFGGGDGYTFGSGTRLTVV.

The V call is TRBV4-3, the J call TRBJ1-3; D not resolved. The CDR3 length is 18 residues. Per the germline V gene, CDR1 is LGHNA and CDR2 is YSLEER. Trimming cost V 1 base and J 2 bases, with 18 bases left between them. Written as DNA, the CDR3 is TGCGCCAGCAGCCAAGGGGCCTCATTTCGCGGAGCTGGAAACACCATATATTTT. It encodes CASSQGASFRGAGNTIYF.

The J gene is TRBJ2-7, the V gene TRBV7-9, with D unresolved. Germline CDR1 is SEHNR and CDR2 is FQNEAQ (reference sequence). Trimming took off 5 bases at V and 2 bases at J, with 7 bases between the two ends. This CDR3 region has 12 residues. CDR3 sequence reads: CASSLVTYEQYF. CDR3 sequence (DNA): TGTGCCAGCAGCCTGGTCACCTACGAGCAGTACTTC. The whole variable domain, filled in from reference TRBV7-9 and TRBJ2-7, reads DTGVSQNPRHKITKRGQNVTFRCDPISEHNRLYWYRQTLGQGPEFLTYFQNEAQLEKSRLLSDRFSAERPKGSFSTLEIQRTEQGDSAMYLCASSLVTYEQYFGPGTRLTVT.

This clone came up once. The rearrangement uses TRBV10-3 and TRBJ1-3; no clear D. CDR3 length: 13 amino acids. CDR1 and CDR2 (germline): ENHRY, SYGVKD. Deletions cut 7 bases from V and 3 bases from J, with 10 bases between. The CDR3 DNA reads TGTGCCATCAACGAGGGAGGTGGAAACACCATATATTTT. Amino acid sequence: CAINEGGGNTIYF.

The rearrangement links TRBV10-3 to TRBJ1-2; D gene unclear. The V end was cut by 2 bases, the J end by 8 bases, with 21 bases between. The germline V gene encodes CDR1 ENHRY and CDR2 SYGVKD. The CDR3 consists of 16 residues. DNA of the CDR3: TGTGCCATCAGTGAGCCGCAACCCCGGATTGAGTGGGGCTACACCTTC. It codes for CAISEPQPRIEWGYTF.

V is TRBV2 and J is TRBJ2-2, with 7 bases identical to TRBD2. From germline, CDR1 is SNHLY and CDR2 FYNNEI. The CDR3 is made up of 15 amino acids. Trimming cost V 3 bases and J 5 bases; bases outside gene matches: 6. The CDR3, as DNA: TGTGCCAGCAGTGACCCGACTAGCCTTACCGGGGAGCTGTTTTTT. Protein: CASSDPTSLTGELFF.

The chain recombines TRBV2 with TRBJ1-4; D may be TRBD1 (5 bases). The CDR3 totals 17 residues. CDR1 and CDR2 (germline): SNHLY, FYNNEI. Trimming removed 7 bases at V and 0 bases at J, with 18 bases between. As DNA, the CDR3 is TGTGCCAGCAACCGGGAGGAGGGGTCCGCAACTAATGAAAAACTGTTTTTT. It translates to CASNREEGSATNEKLFF.

The V call is TRBV5-6, the J call TRBJ2-7; D remains unclear. CDR3 length: 14 amino acids. Germline-derived CDR1 and CDR2 are SGHDT and YYEEEE. Trimming shortened V by 0 bases and J by 1 base, and 8 bases separated the two germline ends. The CDR3 here is CASSLGLASYEQYF. The CDR3, as DNA: TGTGCCAGCAGCTTGGGTCTCGCTTCCTACGAGCAGTACTTC. Filled out from reference TRBV5-6 and TRBJ2-7, the complete variable domain reads DAGVTQSPTHLIKTRGQQVTLRCSPKSGHDTVSWYQQALGQGPQFIFQYYEEEERQRGNFPDRFSGHQFPNYSSELNVNALLLGDSALYLCASSLGLASYEQYFGPGTRLTVT.

The CDR3 loop is CASSDRQGTAEHF. The CDR3 coding sequence is TGTGCCAGCAGTGACCGTCAAGGGACAGCCGAGCATTTT. This sequence joins TRBV6-1 and TRBJ1-5; 7 bases fit TRBD1. V gave up 3 bases and J gave up 14 bases; unmatched junction bases: 10. CDR3 length: 13 amino acids. The germline V gene has CDR1 MNHNS and CDR2 SASEGT.

The chain recombines TRBV27 with TRBJ2-3; D may be TRBD2 (7 bases). Trimming cost V 2 bases and J 0 bases, with 18 bases left between them. Germline lookup yields CDR1 MNHEY and CDR2 SMNVEV (reference sequence). The CDR3 contains 18 residues. DNA of the CDR3: TGTGCCAGCAGTTTACGAGGGGGTTGGCGGGGGAGCACAGATACGCAGTATTTT. Protein product: CASSLRGGWRGSTDTQYF.

V and J are TRBV6-2 or TRBV6-3 and TRBJ1-1; D gene uncertain. Germline lookup yields CDR1 MNHEY and CDR2 SVGEGT. With 5 bases removed from V and 5 bases from J, the gap between germline ends came to 6 bases. The CDR3 contains 11 residues. The CDR3 nucleotides read TGTGCCAGCAGTCACGGAACTGAAGCTTTCTTT. This codes for CASSHGTEAFF.

V gene TRBV30 combines with J gene TRBJ2-3; D unclear. There are 12 residues in the CDR3. The germline V gene has CDR1 GTSNPN and CDR2 SVGIG (reference sequence). The ends were cut back, 1 base at V and 7 bases at J, with 9 bases in the middle. The DNA for the CDR3 is TGTGCCTGGAGTGCCCCCCTAAATACGCAGTATTTT. This sequence encodes CAWSAPLNTQYF. Variable domain in full (rest from reference TRBV30 and TRBJ2-3): SQTIHQWPATLVQPVGSPLSLECTVEGTSNPNLYWYRQAAGRGLQLLFYSVGIGQISSEVPQNLSASRPQDRQFILSSKKLLLSDSGFYLCAWSAPLNTQYFGPGTRLTVL.

The chain is built from TRBV5-1 and TRBJ2-1; 8 bases are shared with TRBD2. V was clipped by 1 base and J by 6 bases; unmatched bases: 6. CDR1 is SGHRS and CDR2 is YFSETQ in the germline V gene. The CDR3 totals 15 residues. The CDR3 nucleotides are TGCGCCAGCAGCTTGCTAAGCGGGGGTACCAATGAGCAGTTCTTC. It encodes CASSLLSGGTNEQFF.

This clone turned up a few times. The CDR3 region is CASSEAGDNSPLHF. CDR3 in DNA: TGTGCCAGCAGTGAAGCAGGGGATAATTCACCCCTCCACTTT. This chain connects TRBV2 to TRBJ1-6, with D maybe TRBD1 (5 bases). Trimming shortened V by 0 bases and J by 5 bases, and 5 bases separated the two germline ends. The germline gives CDR1 SNHLY, CDR2 FYNNEI. This CDR3 has 14 residues.

The chain is built from TRBV2 and TRBJ1-2; no reliable D call. CDR3 length equals 12 residues. CDR1 is SNHLY, CDR2 FYNNEI, per germline. Trimming left V 5 bases short and J 4 bases short, with 8 bases between. The CDR3 sequence is CASSSVAYGYTF. CDR3 nucleotide sequence: TGTGCCAGCAGTAGTGTGGCCTATGGCTACACCTTC. The variable domain in full, with the rest retrieved from reference TRBV2 and TRBJ1-2, is EPEVTQTPSHQVTQMGQEVILRCVPISNHLYFYWYRQILGQKVEFLVSFYNNEISEKSEIFDDQFSVERPDGSNFTLKIRSTKLEDSAMYFCASSSVAYGYTFGSGTRLTVV.

The chain joins TRBV5-5 to TRBJ1-5, with D tentatively TRBD1 (6 bases). Germline V gives CDR1 SGHKS, CDR2 YYEKEE (reference sequence). The CDR3 is 16 residues long. Trimming shortened V by 4 bases and J by 1 base, and 15 bases separated the two germline ends. The CDR3 loop is CASSQTTGISNQPQHF. CDR3 nucleotide sequence: TGTGCCAGCAGCCAAACCACAGGGATAAGCAATCAGCCCCAGCATTTT.

The V and J genes are TRBV3-1 (or the pseudogene TRBV3-2) and TRBJ1-1; D unclear. The CDR3 loop spans 15 amino acids. Trimming pared 3 bases from V and 1 base from J, leaving 12 bases between. Per the germline V gene, CDR1 is LGHDT and CDR2 is YNNKEL (reference sequence). The CDR3 loop reads CASSQPSLGNTEAFF. The CDR3 bases are TGTGCCAGCAGCCAGCCGAGCTTGGGGAACACTGAAGCTTTCTTT.

This clone has only one observation. The rearrangement uses TRBV6-5 and TRBJ2-7, with D hard to call. This CDR3 is built from 16 residues. V shed 0 bases and J shed 1 base, with 13 bases lying between them. CDR1 is MNHEY, CDR2 SVGAGI, per germline. DNA of the CDR3: TGTGCCAGCAGTTACTCCGGGTGGACGTTTTCCTACGAGCAGTACTTC. Encoded protein: CASSYSGWTFSYEQYF.

This clone was seen more than once but under ten times. V and J are TRBV4-1 and TRBJ2-3; TRBD2 aligns across 8 bases. The CDR3 consists of 18 residues. V dropped 1 base and J dropped 1; count of bases not matched to a gene: 10. In germline, CDR1 is MGHRA, CDR2 YSYEKL. CDR3 amino acids: CASSQVSRAGGGTDTQYF. CDR3 DNA: TGCGCCAGCAGCCAAGTTAGTAGGGCGGGAGGAGGCACAGATACGCAGTATTTT.

This chain joins TRBV18 and TRBJ2-5, with a possible D match to TRBD1 (6 bases). V was pared by 5 bases and J by 5 bases, with 15 bases between. Germline loops: CDR1 KGHSH, CDR2 LQKENI. This CDR3 comprises 14 residues. CDR3 residues: CASSSTTGWETQYF. For the CDR3, the DNA is TGTGCCAGCTCATCGACCACAGGGTGGGAGACCCAGTACTTC.

The J gene is TRBJ1-2, the V gene TRBV9, with D uncertain. V dropped 1 base and J dropped 4 bases, with 14 bases sitting between them. Per the germline V gene, CDR1 is SGDLS and CDR2 is YYNGEE. There are 15 residues in the CDR3. CDR3 DNA: TGTGCCAGCAGCGTAACGCCGATAGGTGGCTATGGCTACACCTTC. Its protein product is CASSVTPIGGYGYTF.

The chain employs TRBV9 and TRBJ2-7; 7 bases are a match to TRBD2. V lost 4 bases to trimming and J lost 3 bases; unmatched junction nucleotides: 13. Germline-derived CDR1 and CDR2 are SGDLS and YYNGEE. The CDR3 is 16 amino acids. CDR3 sequence (DNA): TGTGCCAGCAGCCCCCCCCCGCAGGGAGGGGTCTACGAGCAGTACTTC. It specifies CASSPPPQGGVYEQYF.

The V and J genes are TRBV7-2 and TRBJ2-1; D gene ambiguous. This CDR3 is 16 amino acids long. Germline loops: CDR1 SGHTA, CDR2 FQGNSA. V lost 2 bases and J 6 bases, leaving 17 bases between the germline ends. DNA of the CDR3: TGTGCCAGCAGCTTATCCCCCCCTGGGGTGCCCAATGAGCAGTTCTTC. It specifies CASSLSPPGVPNEQFF. Full variable domain (missing parts from reference TRBV7-2 and TRBJ2-1): GAGVSQSPSNKVTEKGKDVELRCDPISGHTALYWYRQSLGQGLEFLIYFQGNSAPDKSGLPSDRFSAERTGGSVSTLTIQRTQQEDSAVYLCASSLSPPGVPNEQFFGPGTRLTVL.

This CDR3 reads CASSLGGLHQPQHF. The CDR3, as DNA: TGTGCCAGCAGTTTGGGGGGGCTGCATCAGCCCCAGCATTTT. This chain links TRBV28 with TRBJ1-5; tentatively, D is TRBD1 (6 bases). CDR3 size: 14 residues. The ends were cut back, 3 bases at V and 5 bases at J, with 11 bases in the middle. Looked up from germline, CDR1 is MDHEN and CDR2 is SYDVKM.